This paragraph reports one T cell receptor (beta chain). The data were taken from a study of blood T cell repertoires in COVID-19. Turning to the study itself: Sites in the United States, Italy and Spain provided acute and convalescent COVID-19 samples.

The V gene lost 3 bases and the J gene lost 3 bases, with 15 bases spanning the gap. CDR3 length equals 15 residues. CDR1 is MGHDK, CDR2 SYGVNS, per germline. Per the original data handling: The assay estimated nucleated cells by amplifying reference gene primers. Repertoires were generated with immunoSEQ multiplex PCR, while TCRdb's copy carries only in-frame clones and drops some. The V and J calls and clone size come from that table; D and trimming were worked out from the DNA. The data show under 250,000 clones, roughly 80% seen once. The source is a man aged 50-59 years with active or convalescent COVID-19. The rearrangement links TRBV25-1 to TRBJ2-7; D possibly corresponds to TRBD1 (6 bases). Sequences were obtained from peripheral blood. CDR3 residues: CASSDVGAEHYEQYF. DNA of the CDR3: TGTGCCAGCAGTGACGTGGGGGCGGAACACTACGAGCAGTACTTC.